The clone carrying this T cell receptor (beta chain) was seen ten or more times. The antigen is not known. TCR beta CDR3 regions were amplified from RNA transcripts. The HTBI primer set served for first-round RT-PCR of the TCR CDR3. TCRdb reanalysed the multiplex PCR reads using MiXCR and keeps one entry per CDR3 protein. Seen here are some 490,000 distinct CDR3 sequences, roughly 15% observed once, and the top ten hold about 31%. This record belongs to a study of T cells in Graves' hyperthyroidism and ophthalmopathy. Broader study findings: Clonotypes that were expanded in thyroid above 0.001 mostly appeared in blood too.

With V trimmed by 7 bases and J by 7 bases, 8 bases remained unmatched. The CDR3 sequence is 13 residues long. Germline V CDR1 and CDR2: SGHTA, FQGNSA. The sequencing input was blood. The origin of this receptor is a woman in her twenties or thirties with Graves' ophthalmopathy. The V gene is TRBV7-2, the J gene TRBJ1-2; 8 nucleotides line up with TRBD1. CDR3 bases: TGTGCCAGCATCCTTGACAGGGGCTCTGGCTACACCTTC. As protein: CASILDRGSGYTF.